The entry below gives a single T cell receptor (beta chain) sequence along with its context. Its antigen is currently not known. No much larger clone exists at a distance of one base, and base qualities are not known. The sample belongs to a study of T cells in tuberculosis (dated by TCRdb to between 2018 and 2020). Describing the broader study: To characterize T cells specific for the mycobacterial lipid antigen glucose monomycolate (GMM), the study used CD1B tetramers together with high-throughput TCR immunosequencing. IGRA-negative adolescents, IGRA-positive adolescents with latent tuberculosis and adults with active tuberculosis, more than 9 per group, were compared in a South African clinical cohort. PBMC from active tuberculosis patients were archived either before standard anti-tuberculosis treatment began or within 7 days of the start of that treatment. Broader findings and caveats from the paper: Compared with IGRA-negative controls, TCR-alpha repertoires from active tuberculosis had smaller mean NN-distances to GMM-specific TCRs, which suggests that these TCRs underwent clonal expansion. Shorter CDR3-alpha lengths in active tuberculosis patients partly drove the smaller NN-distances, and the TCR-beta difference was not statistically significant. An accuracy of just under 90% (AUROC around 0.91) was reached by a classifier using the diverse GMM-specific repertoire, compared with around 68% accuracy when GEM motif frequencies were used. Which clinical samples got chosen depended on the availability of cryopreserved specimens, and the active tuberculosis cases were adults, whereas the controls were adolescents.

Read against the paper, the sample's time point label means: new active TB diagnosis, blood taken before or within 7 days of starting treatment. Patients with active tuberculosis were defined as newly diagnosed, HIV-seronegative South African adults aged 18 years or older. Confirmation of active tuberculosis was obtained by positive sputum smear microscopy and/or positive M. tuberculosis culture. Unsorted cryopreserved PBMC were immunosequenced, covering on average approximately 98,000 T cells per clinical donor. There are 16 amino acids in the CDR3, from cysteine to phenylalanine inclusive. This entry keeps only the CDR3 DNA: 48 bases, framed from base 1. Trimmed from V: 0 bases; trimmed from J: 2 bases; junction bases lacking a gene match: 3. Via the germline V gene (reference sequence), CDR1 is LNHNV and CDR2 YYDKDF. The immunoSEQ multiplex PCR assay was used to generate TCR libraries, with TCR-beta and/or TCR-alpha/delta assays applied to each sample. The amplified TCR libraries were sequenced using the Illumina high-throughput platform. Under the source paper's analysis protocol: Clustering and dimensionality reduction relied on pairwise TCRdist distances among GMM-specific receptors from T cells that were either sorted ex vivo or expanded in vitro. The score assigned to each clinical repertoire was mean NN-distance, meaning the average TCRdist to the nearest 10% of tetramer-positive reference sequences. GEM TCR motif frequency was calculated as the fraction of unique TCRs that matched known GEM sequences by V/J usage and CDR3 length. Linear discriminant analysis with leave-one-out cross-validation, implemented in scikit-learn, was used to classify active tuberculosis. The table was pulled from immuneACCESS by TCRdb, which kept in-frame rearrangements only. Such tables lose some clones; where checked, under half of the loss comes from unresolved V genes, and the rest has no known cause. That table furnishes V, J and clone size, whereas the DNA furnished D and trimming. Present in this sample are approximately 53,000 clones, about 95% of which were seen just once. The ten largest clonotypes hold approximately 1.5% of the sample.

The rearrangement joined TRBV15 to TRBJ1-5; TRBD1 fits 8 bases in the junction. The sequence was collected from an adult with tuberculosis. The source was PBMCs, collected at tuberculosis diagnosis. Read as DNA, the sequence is TGTGCCACCAGCAGAGATGACAGGGGTGGCAATCAGCCCCAGCATTTT. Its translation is CATSRDDRGGNQPQHF.